A selection of T cell receptor beta chains follows, all from one sample in a study of shared clonotypes between healthy human individuals. Assay: immunoSEQ multiplex PCR; the TCRdb copy retains only in-frame clones and omits some. The table includes over a million clones, around 98% detected once. The source material was naive CD4+ T cells sorted from blood. Receptors were obtained from a man aged 25-45 years in good health. The CDR3 runs from the conserved cysteine through the conserved F or W. The order of the fields is CDR3 protein, CDR3 DNA, D gene, V gene, J gene, clone size. D genes are given only for firm matches. Not all rows give a size; the values are once, few, many and, for expanded clones, a class.

CASSSTTTSGEQYF,TGTGCCAGCAGCTCAACGACGACTAGCGGGGAGCAGTACTTC,TRBD2,TRBV7-9,TRBJ2-7,-
CASNNRVGQETQYF,TGTGCCAGCAACAACAGGGTTGGTCAGGAGACCCAGTACTTC,-,TRBV6-5,TRBJ2-5,once
CASSHRQSDNEQFF,TGTGCCAGTAGTCACCGGCAATCGGATAATGAGCAGTTCTTC,-,TRBV19,TRBJ2-1,-
CASSLWREGEQYF,TGTGCCAGCAGCTTATGGAGGGAAGGCGAGCAGTACTTC,-,TRBV7-8,TRBJ2-7,-
CASSSRTGGEAFF,TGTGCCAGCAGTTCGCGGACAGGGGGTGAAGCTTTCTTT,TRBD1,TRBV27,TRBJ1-1,-
CASSDAGRGTQYF,TGTGCCAGCAGTGATGCAGGGCGGGGTACGCAGTATTTT,-,TRBV25-1,TRBJ2-3,-
CASSLRTVREKLFF,TGTGCCAGCAGCCTTCGGACAGTTCGTGAAAAACTGTTTTTT,-,TRBV14,TRBJ1-4,-
CASSLARARANTGELFF,TGTGCCAGCAGCTTAGCGCGGGCTAGGGCTAACACCGGGGAGCTGTTTTTT,-,TRBV7-2,TRBJ2-2,-
CASSVEEAGGWVEQYF,TGTGCCAGCAGCGTAGAGGAAGCGGGCGGCTGGGTCGAGCAGTACTTC,-,TRBV9,TRBJ2-7,-
CASSPRGNTQYF,TGTGCCAGCAGCCCCCGCGGGAATACGCAGTATTTT,-,TRBV9,TRBJ2-3,once
CASSSDLSPYNEQFF,TGTGCCAGCAGCTCGGACTTAAGCCCATACAATGAGCAGTTCTTC,-,TRBV9,TRBJ2-1,once
CASSLAWRSYEQYF,TGTGCCAGCAGCTTGGCCTGGCGGTCTTACGAGCAGTACTTC,-,TRBV11-2,TRBJ2-7,-
CASSRLGTGGSYNEQFF,TGTGCCAGCAGCCGACTAGGGACAGGGGGCTCCTACAATGAGCAGTTCTTC,TRBD1,TRBV14,TRBJ2-1,-
CASSGRRNEQFF,TGTGCCAGCAGCGGAAGGCGCAATGAGCAGTTCTTC,-,TRBV5-4,TRBJ2-1,-
CASSYYIKKGEQYF,TGTGCCAGCAGTTACTACATTAAGAAGGGCGAGCAGTACTTC,-,TRBV6-5,TRBJ2-7,-
CASSSRRTMNTEAFF,TGTGCCAGCAGCTCCCGGCGGACCATGAACACTGAAGCTTTCTTT,-,TRBV11-2,TRBJ1-1,-
CASSYPGVNTGELFF,TGTGCCAGCAGTTACCCCGGGGTTAACACCGGGGAGCTGTTTTTT,-,TRBV28,TRBJ2-2,-
CASSTRDRAPGELFF,TGCGCCAGCAGCACCCGGGACAGGGCTCCCGGGGAGCTGTTTTTT,TRBD1,TRBV5-1,TRBJ2-2,-
CASSWEVGADEQFF,TGCGCCAGCAGTTGGGAGGTCGGCGCGGATGAGCAGTTCTTC,-,TRBV5-1,TRBJ2-1,-
CASIPNGGFTEAFF,TGTGCCAGTATACCGAATGGGGGATTTACTGAAGCTTTCTTT,-,TRBV19,TRBJ1-1,-
CASSQDPRETQYF,TGCGCCAGCAGCCAAGATCCCCGAGAGACCCAGTACTTC,-,TRBV4-1,TRBJ2-5,-
CSAVSIETQYF,TGCAGTGCCGTGTCTATAGAGACCCAGTACTTC,-,TRBV20-1,TRBJ2-5,-
CASSPTSGPLSGDTQYF,TGTGCCAGCTCACCTACTAGCGGTCCTCTTTCTGGGGATACGCAGTATTTT,TRBD2,TRBV18,TRBJ2-3,-
CASSPQGGAGNTIYF,TGTGCCAGCTCACCACAGGGAGGGGCTGGAAACACCATATATTTT,-,TRBV18,TRBJ1-3,-
CASSVGAGNTQYF,TGTGCCAGCAGCGTAGGGGCCGGGAATACGCAGTATTTT,-,TRBV9,TRBJ2-3,-
CATSTTLGGANTGELFF,TGTGCCACCAGCACAACCCTCGGCGGTGCGAACACCGGGGAGCTGTTTTTT,-,TRBV15,TRBJ2-2,-
CASSLGQGGANQPQHF,TGTGCCAGCAGCTTAGGCCAGGGGGGGGCCAATCAGCCCCAGCATTTT,TRBD1,TRBV7-2,TRBJ1-5,-
CASSFVNYGYTF,TGTGCCAGCAGTTTTGTCAACTATGGCTACACCTTC,-,TRBV28,TRBJ1-2,-
CASLEREDEQYF,TGTGCAAGTCTAGAGCGGGAGGACGAGCAGTACTTC,-,TRBV12-2,TRBJ2-7,-
CASSLESSSTDTQYF,TGTGCCAGCAGCTTAGAGAGCTCTAGCACAGATACGCAGTATTTT,-,TRBV7-9,TRBJ2-3,-
CASSNTARDGEQYF,TGTGCCAGCAGCAATACTGCCAGAGACGGCGAGCAGTACTTC,-,TRBV5-4,TRBJ2-7,-
CAWSVGLKTF,TGTGCCTGGAGTGTTGGCCTCAAGACCTTC,-,TRBV30,TRBJ1-2,-
CASSPGTGLQETQYF,TGTGCCAGCTCACCGGGGACAGGGCTCCAAGAGACCCAGTACTTC,TRBD1,TRBV18,TRBJ2-5,-
CASSEGQGNTEAFF,TGTGCCAGCAGTGAAGGACAGGGGAACACTGAAGCTTTCTTT,TRBD1,TRBV28,TRBJ1-1,-
CASSLEGGIYF,TGTGCCAGCAGCTTAGAGGGGGGGATCTACTTC,-,TRBV13,TRBJ2-7,-
CASSGRTGLYNEQFF,TGTGCCAGCAGCGGAAGGACTGGCCTGTACAATGAGCAGTTCTTC,-,TRBV6-5,TRBJ2-1,once
CASSGQGKHEQYF,TGCGCCAGCAGCGGACAGGGGAAGCACGAGCAGTACTTC,TRBD1,TRBV5-1,TRBJ2-7,-
CASSKKRMIAGGQPQHF,TGTGCCAGCAGCAAAAAAAGGATGATTGCAGGGGGTCAGCCCCAGCATTTT,-,TRBV21-1,TRBJ1-5,-
CVGGQSTDTQYF,TGTGTTGGAGGACAGAGCACAGATACGCAGTATTTT,-,TRBV2,TRBJ2-3,once
CASSFTSGSSYEQYF,TGTGCCAGCAGCTTTACTAGCGGTAGCTCCTACGAGCAGTACTTC,TRBD2,TRBV7-9,TRBJ2-7,-